These 5 T cell receptor beta chains were all obtained from the same sample, sequenced in a study of early T cells in non-severe SARS-CoV-2 infection (dated by TCRdb to the early 2020s). The library was generated by 5' RACE. The data were produced on a NextSeq 500. The public reads were quality trimmed at Q25 with fastp and then assembled into clones with MiXCR by TCRdb, keeping productive beta chains. Each CDR3 protein gets just one entry, which takes the most common genes and DNA from the rows behind it. Recorded for this sample are some 87,000 distinct CDR3 sequences; roughly 13% of them occurred a single time. The ten largest clones take up roughly 1.4% of the sample. The sequenced material came from whole blood. The receptors were gathered from an adult who was a healthcare worker with PCR-confirmed SARS-CoV-2 infection or an uninfected control (not recorded which).

The genes are TRBV20-1 and TRBJ1-1; D is perhaps TRBD1 (5 bases). Germline V gene sequence: CDR1 DFQATT, CDR2 SNEGSKA (reference sequence). The CDR3 totals 15 residues. Trimming pared 6 bases from V and 5 bases from J, leaving 22 bases between. DNA for the CDR3: TGCAGTGCCCCCGATGCGGGGAGGGGTGGTACTGAAGCTTTCTTT. It yields the protein CSAPDAGRGGTEAFF.

This clonotype came up many times. The chain uses TRBV7-9 and TRBJ2-5, with 9 bases fitting TRBD2. Trimming at V came to 5 bases and at J to 2 bases, leaving 9 bases not matched to a gene. CDR3 size: 16 residues. Germline CDR1 is SEHNR and CDR2 is FQNEAQ (reference sequence). As DNA, the CDR3 is TGTGCCAGCAGCGCCCCCCCTACTAGCGGGCAAGAGACCCAGTACTTC. Translation: CASSAPPTSGQETQYF.

V is TRBV12-3 or TRBV12-4 and J is TRBJ2-1; 13 bases match TRBD2. The CDR3 is 14 residues long. The trim removed 5 bases at V and 10 bases at J, leaving 5 bases unmatched. The CDR3 DNA reads TGTGCCAGCAGTACTGGACTAGCGGGGGACGAGCAGTTCTTC. Translating it yields CASSTGLAGDEQFF.

This clonotype was detected ten times or more. The J gene is TRBJ2-1, the V gene TRBV3-1; a possible D gene is TRBD1 (6 bases). V lost 2 bases, J lost 14 bases, and 13 bases lay in between. Germline V gives CDR1 LGHDT, CDR2 YNNKEL (reference sequence). The CDR3 has 12 amino acids. The CDR3 region has the DNA TGTGCCAGCAGCCAAACAGGGACCAGGGAGTTCTTC. It is translated as CASSQTGTREFF.

This sequence joins TRBV19 and TRBJ2-6; 9 bases match TRBD1. This CDR3 comprises 17 residues. V shed 3 bases and J 2 bases; nucleotides not matched to a gene: 5. Germline V gene lookup returns CDR1 LNHDA and CDR2 SQIVND (reference sequence). The CDR3 coding sequence is TGTGCCAGTAGTATTTGGACAGGGGAGGCTGGGGCCAACGTCCTGACTTTC. Translated, it gives CASSIWTGEAGANVLTF.